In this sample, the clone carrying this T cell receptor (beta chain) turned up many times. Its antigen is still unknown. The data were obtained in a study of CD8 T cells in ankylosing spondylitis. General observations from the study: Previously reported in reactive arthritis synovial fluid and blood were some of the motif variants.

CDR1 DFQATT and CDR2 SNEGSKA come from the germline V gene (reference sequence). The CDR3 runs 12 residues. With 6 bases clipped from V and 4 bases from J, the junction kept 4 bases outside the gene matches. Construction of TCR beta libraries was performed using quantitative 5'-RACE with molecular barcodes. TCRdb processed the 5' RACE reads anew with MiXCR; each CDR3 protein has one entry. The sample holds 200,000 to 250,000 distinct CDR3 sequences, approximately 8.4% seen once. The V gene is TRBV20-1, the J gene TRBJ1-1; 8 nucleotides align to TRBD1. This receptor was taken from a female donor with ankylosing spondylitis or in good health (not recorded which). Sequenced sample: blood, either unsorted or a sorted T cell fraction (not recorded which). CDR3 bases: TGCAGTGCCACTGACAGGGGCACTGAAGCTTTCTTT. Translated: CSATDRGTEAFF.